The sequence of this TCR beta chain was determined in a study of blood T cell repertoires in COVID-19. In the original analysis: Reference gene primer amplification gave estimated nucleated cell counts. The assay was immunoSEQ multiplex PCR, and TCRdb's table has in-frame clones only and misses some. Clone size and the V and J calls come from that table; the DNA yielded D and trimming. The repertoire has 270,000 or so clones, about 89% of them found once; the top ten carry roughly 2.6%. Germline V lookup: CDR1 LNHNV, CDR2 YYDKDF (reference sequence). The CDR3 is made up of 16 amino acids. The ends were cut back, 1 base at V and 1 base at J, with 13 bases in the middle.

The chain is built from TRBV15 and TRBJ1-1; maybe TRBD1 (5 bases). The sample consisted of PBMCs or T cells enriched from blood (not recorded which). The sequence was obtained from a woman aged 18-35 years who had recovered from COVID-19. The CDR3 bases are TGTGCCACCAGCAGAGCCAGGGTCTCTAGGAACACTGAAGCTTTCTTT. Amino acids: CATSRARVSRNTEAFF. Complete variable domain (other parts from reference TRBV15 and TRBJ1-1): DAMVIQNPRYQVTQFGKPVTLSCSQTLNHNVMYWYQQKSSQAPKLLFHYYDKDFNNEADTPDNFQSRRPNTSFCFLDIRSPGLGDTAMYLCATSRARVSRNTEAFFGQGTRLTVV.